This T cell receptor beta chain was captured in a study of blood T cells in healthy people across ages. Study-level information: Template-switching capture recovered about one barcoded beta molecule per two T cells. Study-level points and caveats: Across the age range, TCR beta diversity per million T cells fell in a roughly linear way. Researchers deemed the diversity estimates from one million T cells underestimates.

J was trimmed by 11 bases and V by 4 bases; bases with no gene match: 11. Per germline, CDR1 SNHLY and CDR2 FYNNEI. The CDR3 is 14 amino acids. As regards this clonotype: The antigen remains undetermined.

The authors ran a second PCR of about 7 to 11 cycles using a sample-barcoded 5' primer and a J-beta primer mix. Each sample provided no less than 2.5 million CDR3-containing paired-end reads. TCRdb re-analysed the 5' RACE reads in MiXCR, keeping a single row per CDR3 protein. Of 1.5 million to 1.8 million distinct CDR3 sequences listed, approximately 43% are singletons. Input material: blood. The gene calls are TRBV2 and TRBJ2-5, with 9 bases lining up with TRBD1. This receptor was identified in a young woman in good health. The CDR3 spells CASSGTTGGNEQYF. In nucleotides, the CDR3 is TGTGCCAGCAGTGGTACGACAGGGGGGAATGAGCAGTACTTC.